The 4 T cell receptor beta chains below were found in one sample sequenced in a study of brain T cells in children with intractable seizures (TCRdb year 2021). The time point label, as the study defines it: resected brain tissue, or blood drawn just prior to surgery. The library relied on the immunoSEQ multiplex PCR assay. Here the immuneACCESS table is served through TCRdb, limited to in-frame sequences with V and J called. Missing clones are a known gap in these copies; in checked studies unresolved V genes cover under half, and the rest lacks a known reason. The sample yields 88,000 or so clones; 91% were counted once. The ten largest clones capture 24% of the sample. Sequences were derived from peripheral blood, sampled at surgery. The receptors were sampled from a girl aged 2-10 years with Rasmussen encephalitis and intractable seizures.

The rearrangement joins TRBV4-1 to TRBJ2-5; 7 nucleotides agree with TRBD1. CDR1 and CDR2 from the germline V gene are MGHRA and YSYEKL. With 2 bases clipped from V and 3 bases from J, the junction kept 3 bases outside the gene matches. This CDR3 is 14 amino acids long. CDR3 sequence (DNA): TGCGCCAGCAGCCAAATCGGGACAGAAGAGACCCAGTACTTC. It specifies CASSQIGTEETQYF.

This clone was found once. V and J are TRBV6-5 and TRBJ2-7; no firm D call. The V gene's germline CDR1 is MNHEY and CDR2 SVGAGI. This CDR3 comprises 13 residues. Trimming removed 7 bases from V and 6 bases from J, with 16 bases in between. In DNA form, the CDR3 reads TGTGCCAGCACCAAGGAGCCTTCCACCGAGCAGTACTTC. This translates into CASTKEPSTEQYF.

This clone has a handful of counts. This chain joins TRBV19 and TRBJ1-5; D is uncertain. The germline CDR1 and CDR2 sequences are LNHDA and SQIVND (reference sequence). V was trimmed by 3 bases and J by 7 bases, leaving 7 bases between them. The CDR3 loop spans 12 amino acids. CDR3 sequence reads: CASSISRQPQHF. The DNA for the CDR3 is TGTGCCAGTAGTATTTCCCGGCAGCCCCAGCATTTT.

This clone showed up just a few times. The junction departs from the called germline gene at one end, perhaps through a read error. The chain uses TRBV7-7 and TRBJ1-1; unclear D gene. CDR3 length: 13 amino acids. Germline V gene lookup returns CDR1 SSHAT and CDR2 FNYEAQ (reference sequence). The CDR3 bases are TGTGCTAGCAGCGAGAGGCAAAACACTGAAGCTTTCTTT. Its protein is CASSERQNTEAFF.